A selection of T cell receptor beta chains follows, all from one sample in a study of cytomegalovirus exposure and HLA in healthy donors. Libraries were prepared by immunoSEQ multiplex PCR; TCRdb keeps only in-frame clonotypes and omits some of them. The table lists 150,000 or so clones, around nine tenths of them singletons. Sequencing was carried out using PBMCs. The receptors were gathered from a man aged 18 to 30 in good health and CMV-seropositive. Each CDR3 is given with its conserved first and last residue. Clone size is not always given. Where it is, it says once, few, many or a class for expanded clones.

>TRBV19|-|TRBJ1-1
CASSFLRPGQGGGTEAFF
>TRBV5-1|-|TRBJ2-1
CASSLDGSSYNEQFF
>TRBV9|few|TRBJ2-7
CASSPLASSEQYF
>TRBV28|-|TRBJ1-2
CASRPDRGYGYTF
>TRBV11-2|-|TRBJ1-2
CASSTGGQGVGYTF
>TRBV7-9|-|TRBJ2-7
CASSLDVAGQRAYEQYF
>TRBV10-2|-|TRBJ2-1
CASSAVGRVGNEQFF
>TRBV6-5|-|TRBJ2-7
CASSYSMTGLTYEQYF
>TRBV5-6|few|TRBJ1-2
CASSSQGSYGYTF
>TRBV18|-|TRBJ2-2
CASSPHRTGELFF
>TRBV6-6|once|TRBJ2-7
CASGNTGTETVRYF
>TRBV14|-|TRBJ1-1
CASSQPYTEAFF
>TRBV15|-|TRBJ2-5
CATSPLTTAGESETQYF
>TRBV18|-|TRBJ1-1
CASSPAQGGVNTEAFF
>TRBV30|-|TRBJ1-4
CAWSVQTGVVEKLFF
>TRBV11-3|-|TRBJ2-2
CASSVGLDTGELFF
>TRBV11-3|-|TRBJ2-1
CASSPRQGTNEQFF
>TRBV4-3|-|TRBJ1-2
CASSQDRGGGYTF
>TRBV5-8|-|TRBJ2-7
CASSRGQYEQYF
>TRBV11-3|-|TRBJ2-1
CASSRRAGDAYNEQFF
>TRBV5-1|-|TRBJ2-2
CASSLGAAVNTGELFF
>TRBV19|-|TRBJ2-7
CASSPGQVPSSYEQYF
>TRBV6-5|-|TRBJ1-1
CASNRLTGNTEAFF
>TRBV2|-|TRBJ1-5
CASNTWGESNQPQHF
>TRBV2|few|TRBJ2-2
CASSGGRVSPGELFF
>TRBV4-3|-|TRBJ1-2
CASSQALRGPTGMVYGYTF
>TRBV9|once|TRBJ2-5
CASSATSGGVGETQYF
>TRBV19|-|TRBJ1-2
CASKDRVDYGYTF
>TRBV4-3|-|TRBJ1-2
CASSLEPQPNYGYTF
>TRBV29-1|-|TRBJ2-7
CSVANGEVKQYF
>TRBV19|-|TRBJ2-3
CASSTSGSTDTQYF
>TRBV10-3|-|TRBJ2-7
CAISEGGTGEYEQYF
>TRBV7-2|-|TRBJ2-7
CASSLVVTVGGISYEQYF
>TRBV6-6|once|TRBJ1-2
CASSYSALYGYTF
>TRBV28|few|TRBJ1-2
CASSPTWGGPFAQGYTF
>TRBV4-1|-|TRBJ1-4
CASSQDGTGGGFGLFF
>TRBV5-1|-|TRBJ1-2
CASSLDGGLNYGYTF
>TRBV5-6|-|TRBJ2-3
CASSLAGGTDTQYF
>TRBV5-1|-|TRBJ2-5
CASGPGGNREETQYF
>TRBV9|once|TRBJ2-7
CASSPTGSGYEQYF
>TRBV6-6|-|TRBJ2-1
CASSYTGEPYNEQFF
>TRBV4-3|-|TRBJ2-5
CASSQDSGGLKTQYF
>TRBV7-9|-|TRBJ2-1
CASSLATDYNEQFF
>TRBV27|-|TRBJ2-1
CASSFNRGSYNEQFF
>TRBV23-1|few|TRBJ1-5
CASGGPDRAKGNQPQHF
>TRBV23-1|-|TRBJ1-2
CASSLKGMGGYTF
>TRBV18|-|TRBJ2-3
CASSPAGAHTDTQYF
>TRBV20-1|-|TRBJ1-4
CSRQHNEKLFF
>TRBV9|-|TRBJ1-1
CASSVQGVGTEAFF
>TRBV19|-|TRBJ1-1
CASSIDQTGGFTEAFF